The clone carrying this TCR beta chain showed up many times. The CDR3 contains 19 residues. V gave up 0 bases and J gave up 1 base; unmatched junction bases: 14. Germline V gene lookup returns CDR1 SGHVT and CDR2 SQSDAQ. This entry comes from a study of shared clonotypes between healthy human individuals. TCRdb's table, derived via immunoSEQ multiplex PCR, lists solely in-frame clones and lacks some. The repertoire includes about 490,000 clones, more than 65% of them detected once, and 9.5% to 15% sits in the top ten. The source material was PBMCs. The TCR comes from a woman in her forties in good health. Some clones in this sample may be carry-over from other donors' samples. V usage is TRBV7-4 and J usage is TRBJ2-7; TRBD1 matches at 8 bases. The CDR3 DNA follows: TGTGCCAGCAGCTTAGCGGTGAGAACAGGGGGACTGGGGTCCTACGAGCAGTACTTC. Protein: CASSLAVRTGGLGSYEQYF. The whole variable domain, remainder taken from reference TRBV7-4 and TRBJ2-7, is GAGVSQSPRYKVAKRGRDVALRCDSISGHVTLYWYRQTLGQGSEVLTYSQSDAQRDKSGRPSGRFSAERPERSVSTLKIQRTEQGDSAVYLCASSLAVRTGGLGSYEQYFGPGTRLTVT.